These 17 T cell receptor beta chains share one sample of origin, sequenced in a study of control samples from healthy donors and cancer patients. TCRdb's copy holds only in-frame clones and misses some; the assay was immunoSEQ multiplex PCR. The sample shows roughly 370,000 clones, over 75% of them seen only once. Specimen: PBMCs. The receptor source for this set is a man between 35 and 55 years old with head and neck cancer.

The chain uses TRBV4-3 and TRBJ2-1; 11 positions agree with TRBD2. CDR1 is LGHNA and CDR2 is YSLEER in the germline V gene. The CDR3 is 17 residues long. J lost 5 bases, V lost 4 bases, and 10 bases had no gene match. CDR3 amino acids: CASSRLTGTSGNNEQFF. CDR3 in DNA: TGCGCCAGCAGCCGGCTAACCGGGACTAGCGGCAACAATGAGCAGTTCTTC.

The rearrangement uses TRBV6-6 and TRBJ1-5; TRBD1 is a possible D gene (6 bases). Trimming stripped 6 bases from V and 9 bases from J, with 15 bases between. Germline CDR1 reads MNHNY; CDR2 reads SVGAGI (reference sequence). The CDR3 is 13 residues long. The CDR3 region is CASRVSADRPQHF. The CDR3 coding sequence is TGTGCCAGCAGAGTATCGGCGGACAGGCCCCAGCATTTT.

The V and J genes are TRBV18 and TRBJ1-1, with D unclear. The germline V gene has CDR1 KGHSH and CDR2 LQKENI. V lost 2 bases and J lost 3, with 10 bases in between. This CDR3 contains 14 residues. CDR3 nucleotide sequence: TGTGCCAGCTCACCAGGATTCCGAGACACTGAAGCTTTCTTT. It translates to CASSPGFRDTEAFF.

This clone was seen a single time. The chain joins TRBV7-6 to TRBJ2-3, with 10 bases fitting TRBD2. V gave up 2 bases and J gave up 3 bases; unmatched junction bases: 5. The CDR3 runs to 16 residues. The germline V gene has CDR1 SGHVS and CDR2 FNYEAQ. CDR3 sequence reads: CASSLKIAGGTDTQYF. The DNA for the CDR3 is TGTGCCAGCAGCTTAAAGATAGCGGGGGGTACAGATACGCAGTATTTT.

CDR3 sequence reads: CASSPVGGANYEQYF. CDR3 DNA: TGTGCCAGCAGTCCCGTTGGCGGGGCGAACTACGAGCAGTACTTC. The chain joins TRBV6-6 to TRBJ2-7; tentative D call: TRBD2 (6 bases). This CDR3 comprises 15 residues. The ends were cut back, 5 bases at V and 3 bases at J, with 17 bases in the middle. The germline CDR1 and CDR2 sequences are MNHNY and SVGAGI (reference sequence).

The V gene is TRBV7-6, the J gene TRBJ1-4, with 12 bases fitting TRBD1. V was clipped by 4 bases and J by 8 bases; unmatched bases: 20. Germline assignment: CDR1 SGHVS and CDR2 FNYEAQ. The CDR3 is made up of 20 amino acids. The CDR3 sequence is CASSSIGPGQGAVSWEKLFF. The CDR3 region has the DNA TGTGCCAGCAGCTCAATAGGACCGGGACAGGGGGCTGTAAGTTGGGAAAAACTGTTTTTT. The full variable domain, rest sourced from reference TRBV7-6 and TRBJ1-4, is GAGVSQSPRYKVTKRGQDVALRCDPISGHVSLYWYRQALGQGPEFLTYFNYEAQQDKSGLPNDRFSAERPEGSISTLTIQRTEQRDSAMYRCASSSIGPGQGAVSWEKLFFGSGTQLSVL.

The V and J genes are TRBV3-1 (or the pseudogene TRBV3-2) and TRBJ2-1, with TRBD2 as a possible D gene (6 bases). V lost 4 bases to trimming and J lost 0 bases, with 10 bases between them. The germline V gene has CDR1 LGHDT and CDR2 YNNKEL (reference sequence). The CDR3 is made up of 15 amino acids. This CDR3 reads CASSPDGSSYNEQFF. Written as DNA, the CDR3 is TGTGCCAGCAGCCCGGACGGGAGCTCCTACAATGAGCAGTTCTTC.

The rearrangement uses TRBV18 and TRBJ1-1; D is ambiguous. The V and J ends lost 2 bases and 1 base respectively, with 5 bases between them. This CDR3 is built from 13 residues. Germline CDR1 reads KGHSH; CDR2 reads LQKENI. The CDR3 coding sequence is TGTGCCAGCTCACCAAACAAGAACACTGAAGCTTTCTTT. Translation gives CASSPNKNTEAFF.

The J gene is TRBJ2-2, the V gene TRBV23-1, with D perhaps matching TRBD1 (6 bases). TRBV23-1 is an ORF, and what it does is uncertain. The CDR3 is made up of 17 amino acids. V shed 4 bases and J shed 1 base, with 16 bases lying between them. The CDR3 region has the DNA TGCGCCAGCAGTCTAGGCCCCGGACAGAAGAACACCGGGGAGCTGTTTTTT. Translating gives CASSLGPGQKNTGELFF.

This clone was detected only once. The rearrangement uses TRBV28 and TRBJ1-1; unclear D gene. Germline loops: CDR1 MDHEN, CDR2 SYDVKM. Trimming pared 4 bases from V and 0 bases from J, leaving 15 bases between. The CDR3 is made up of 16 amino acids. The CDR3, as DNA: TGTGCCAGCAGTTCCTGGGGAGGTGGCGTGAACACTGAAGCTTTCTTT. It yields the protein CASSSWGGGVNTEAFF.

The rearrangement joins TRBV28 to TRBJ2-3; D possibly corresponds to TRBD1 (6 bases). The CDR3 totals 16 residues. The germline V gene encodes CDR1 MDHEN and CDR2 SYDVKM. V lost 3 bases and J lost 0, with 13 bases in between. CDR3 protein: CASSFQETGSTDTQYF. CDR3 bases: TGTGCCAGCAGTTTCCAGGAGACAGGTAGCACAGATACGCAGTATTTT.

Note on this clone: Different DNA sequences within this sample yield the same CDR3. V gene TRBV19 combines with J gene TRBJ1-5, with D hard to call. The CDR3 has 12 residues. The V gene's germline CDR1 is LNHDA and CDR2 SQIVND (reference sequence). The V end lost 1 base, the J end lost 7 bases, and 5 bases lay between the germline ends. In nucleotides, the CDR3 is TGTGCCAGTAGTATAGGAGGCCAGCCCCAGCATTTT. Translation gives CASSIGGQPQHF.

CDR3 DNA: TGTGCCAGCAGCCCCAGGACTAGCGGCACAGATACGCAGTATTTT. This translates into CASSPRTSGTDTQYF. V gene TRBV7-8 combines with J gene TRBJ2-3, with 9 nucleotides matching TRBD2. The J segment lost 1 base and the V segment lost 5 bases, leaving 4 bases of the junction unmatched. Germline CDR1 SGHVS, CDR2 FQNEAQ. The length of the CDR3 is 15 residues.

The chain employs TRBV6-6 and TRBJ2-1, with D possibly TRBD2 on 6 matching bases. Germline CDR1 and CDR2: MNHNY and SVGAGI (reference sequence). CDR3 length: 14 amino acids. Trimming removed 0 bases from V and 8 bases from J, with 11 bases in between. DNA of the CDR3: TGTGCCAGCAGTTACTCGCCAGCGGGCGATGAGCAGTTCTTC. Translated, it gives CASSYSPAGDEQFF.

As concerns this clone: The sample has other DNA sequences that encode this CDR3 too. V usage is TRBV19 and J usage is TRBJ1-1; possibly TRBD1 for D (5 bases). The CDR3 extends over 13 amino acids. CDR1 is LNHDA, CDR2 SQIVND, per germline (reference sequence). V gave up 3 bases and J gave up 1 base, with 6 bases separating them. CDR3 DNA: TGTGCCAGTAGTATGGGGCAGAACACTGAAGCTTTCTTT. It encodes CASSMGQNTEAFF.

This clone was counted a few times. This chain links TRBV18 with TRBJ2-7; 9 nucleotides match TRBD1. CDR1 is KGHSH and CDR2 is LQKENI in the germline V gene. The V gene end was trimmed by 0 bases and the J gene end by 3 bases; junction bases not matched to a gene: 6. The CDR3 has 16 amino acids. The CDR3 here is CASSPPSPDRGYEQYF. The CDR3, as DNA: TGTGCCAGCTCACCACCGTCCCCGGACAGGGGCTACGAGCAGTACTTC.

This chain uses TRBV24-1 with TRBJ2-5, with 8 bases that match TRBD1. Looked up from germline, CDR1 is KGHDR and CDR2 is SFDVKD. This CDR3 has 15 residues. V shed 3 bases and J 5 bases; nucleotides not matched to a gene: 7. This CDR3 reads CATSDPGQAGETQYF. The CDR3 coding sequence is TGTGCCACCAGTGATCCGGGACAGGCCGGGGAGACCCAGTACTTC.